The source of this T cell receptor beta chain is a study of Graves' ophthalmopathy and Graves' hyperthyroidism. At the level of the study: Investigators collected peripheral blood at initial diagnosis, before any treatment was given.

This clonotype was detected many times. V was pared by 2 bases and J by 0 bases, with 10 bases of the junction left unmatched. The CDR3 loop spans 17 amino acids. Germline CDR1 is MNHGY and CDR2 is SAAAGT. The TCR beta CDR3 regions underwent amplification from RNA transcripts. The workflow started with a first-round RT-PCR run with HTBI primers and then moved on to a second-round multiplex PCR. TCRdb used MiXCR to reprocess the multiplex PCR reads, holding one entry per CDR3 protein. Here the sample spans 600,000 to 650,000 distinct CDR3 sequences, roughly 20% being singletons. The specimen sequenced was peripheral blood. The TCR comes from a woman aged 18-29 years with stable Graves' hyperthyroidism. Some clones in this sample may be carry-over from other donors' samples. The chain links TRBV6-8 to TRBJ2-7, with 7 bases matching TRBD2. CDR3 amino acids: CASSYVISGKSSYEQYF. The DNA of the CDR3 is TGTGCCAGCAGTTACGTTATAAGCGGGAAGAGCTCCTACGAGCAGTACTTC.